This T cell receptor (beta chain) was identified in a study of OX40 agonist ivuxolimab in advanced cancers. Context from the whole study: The costimulatory receptor OX40 (CD134) was targeted by ivuxolimab, a fully human IgG2 agonistic monoclonal antibody. The point of sequencing TCRbeta in the periphery was to test whether ivuxolimab changed TCR sequence diversity and drove clonal T-cell expansion. Patients were allowed to have had prior anti-PD-1, anti-PD-L1 or anti-CTLA-4 therapy, and 40% of the dose-escalation patients had previously received checkpoint inhibitors. The paper describes the monotherapy dose-escalation part (N of about 54 patients) of the phase I trial of ivuxolimab. Intravenous ivuxolimab was administered to patients every 2 weeks at six dose levels: 0.01, 0.1, 0.3, 1.5, 3 and 10 mg/kg. Partial responses were achieved by three dose-escalation patients, of whom one had hepatocellular carcinoma and two had cutaneous melanoma. In the dose-escalation cohort, 65% to 90% of patients were male, and the mean age was approximately 60 years, with a range of about 23 to 85. Of the approximately 54 patients in dose escalation, approximately 20 had hepatocellular carcinoma, around 15 had melanoma, 9 had renal cell carcinoma and 9 had head and neck cancer. The paper as a whole reports these results and caveats: After ivuxolimab, more expanded clones were found on average in CD8+ T cells than in CD4+ T cells. In the 0.1-3.0 mg/kg groups, partial responders had among the lowest normalized peripheral clonal expansion, particularly in CD8+ T cells. Low levels of normalized T-cell clonal expansion were also seen in some patients who did not respond. Antigen specificity was not determined for the clonally expanded peripheral T cells. At doses from 0.1 to 3.0 mg/kg, clonal expansion was seen in both CD4+ and CD8+ blood T cells between baseline and week 6.

Patients with a history of autoimmune disease or receiving systemic immunosuppression were excluded from the trial. Peripheral blood for TCR sequencing was collected from all dose cohorts at baseline, on cycle 4 day 1, and on cycle 7 day 1. Samples came from an open-label, multicenter, first-in-human phase I dose-escalation trial of ivuxolimab. Adults with locally advanced or metastatic melanoma, renal cell, hepatocellular, or head and neck squamous cell carcinoma were enrolled in the trial. CD4+ and CD8+ T cells were sorted separately from peripheral blood before TCR sequencing. Genomic DNA was extracted from sorted cells for sequencing of the TCRbeta CDR3 region. The immunoSEQ Assay was used to sequence the TCRbeta CDR3 regions. TCRdb retrieved this table from immuneACCESS and kept in-frame rearrangements only. Not all clones are present; in checked studies, unresolved V genes account for under half, and no reason is known for the remainder. Here the sample has 65,000 to 90,000 clones; about 89% occur a single time. The top ten constitute roughly 8.9% of the sample.

As regards this clone: The clone's antigen remains unknown. Within one base of it there is no much larger clone, and no base qualities were kept.

Counted from cysteine to phenylalanine, this CDR3 has 16 amino acids. The retained sequence is limited to the CDR3, 48 bases, with the frame set at the first base. For CDR1 and CDR2, the germline V gene lists MNHEY and SVGAGI. Trimming costs V 0 bases and J 2 bases, and their ends lie 11 bases apart. The chain is encoded by TRBV6-5 joined to TRBJ2-1, with TRBD2 perhaps the D gene, on 6 matching bases. The receptor comes from an adult with an advanced solid tumor such as melanoma, head and neck, liver or kidney cancer. Sequences were derived from CD4+ or CD8+ T cells sorted from blood, sampled in a trial of the OX40 agonist ivuxolimab. The bases are TGTGCCAGCAGTTACTCGATGGCTAGCGCCTACAATGAGCAGTTCTTC. Translated, it reads CASSYSMASAYNEQFF.